This TCR beta chain was sequenced in a study of blood T cell repertoires in COVID-19. Study details: Acute and convalescent COVID-19 specimens originated in the United States, Italy and Spain. In each case, the material was cDNA or gDNA derived from T cells, B-cell-depleted T cells, or PBMCs.

J was trimmed by 2 bases and V by 0 bases; bases with no gene match: 1. The CDR3 extends over 15 amino acids. In germline, CDR1 is LGHNA, CDR2 YNFKEQ. Original handling: Scientists estimated how many nucleated cells there were by amplifying reference gene primers. Sequencing was performed with immunoSEQ multiplex PCR; in TCRdb, only in-frame clones are kept and a portion is missing. That table is the source of V, J and clone size, and D and trimming were worked out from the DNA. Of more than 200,000 clones in the sample, more than 65% were seen once. This chain links TRBV4-2 with TRBJ1-5, with TRBD1 matching over 7 bases. This clonotype was sampled from a man aged 50-60 years with active or convalescent COVID-19. Sequencing was carried out using peripheral blood. Written as DNA, the CDR3 is TGTGCCAGCAGCCAAGATGACAGGGGCAATCAGCCCCAGCATTTT. Protein product: CASSQDDRGNQPQHF.